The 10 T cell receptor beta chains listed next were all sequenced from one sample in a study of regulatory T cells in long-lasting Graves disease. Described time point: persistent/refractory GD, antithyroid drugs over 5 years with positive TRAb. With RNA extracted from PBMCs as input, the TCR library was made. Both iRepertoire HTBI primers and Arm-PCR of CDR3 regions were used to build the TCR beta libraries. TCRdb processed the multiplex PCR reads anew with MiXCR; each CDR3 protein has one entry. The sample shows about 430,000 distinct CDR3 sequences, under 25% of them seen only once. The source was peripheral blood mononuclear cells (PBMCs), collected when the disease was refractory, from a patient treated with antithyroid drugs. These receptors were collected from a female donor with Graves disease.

CDR3 amino acids: CASSLARAGGPYEQYF. CDR3 DNA: TGTGCCAGCAGCTTAGCTCGTGCGGGAGGGCCCTACGAGCAGTACTTC. The chain couples TRBV7-8 to TRBJ2-7; 9 nucleotides line up with TRBD2. Trimming cost V 0 bases and J 2 bases; bases outside gene matches: 5. Germline loops: CDR1 SGHVS, CDR2 FQNEAQ. The CDR3 length is 16 residues.

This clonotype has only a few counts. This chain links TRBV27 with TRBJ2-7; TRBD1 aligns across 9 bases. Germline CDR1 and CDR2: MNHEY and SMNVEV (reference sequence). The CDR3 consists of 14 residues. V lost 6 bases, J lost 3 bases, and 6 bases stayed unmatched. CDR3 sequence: CASRTGGAVYEQYF. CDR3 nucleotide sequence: TGTGCCAGCAGGACAGGGGGGGCGGTCTACGAGCAGTACTTC.

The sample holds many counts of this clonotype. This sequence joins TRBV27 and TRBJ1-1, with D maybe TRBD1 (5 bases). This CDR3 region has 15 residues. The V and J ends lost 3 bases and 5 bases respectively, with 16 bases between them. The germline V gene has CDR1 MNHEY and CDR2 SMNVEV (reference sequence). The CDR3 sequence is CASSLVQGGETEAFF. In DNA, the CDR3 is TGTGCCAGCAGTTTGGTGCAGGGTGGGGAAACTGAAGCTTTCTTT.

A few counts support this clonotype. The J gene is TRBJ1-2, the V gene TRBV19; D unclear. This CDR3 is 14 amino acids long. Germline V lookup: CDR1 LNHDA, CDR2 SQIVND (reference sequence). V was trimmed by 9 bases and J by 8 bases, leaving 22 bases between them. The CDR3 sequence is CASRAVQVGSGYTF. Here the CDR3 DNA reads TGTGCCAGCCGGGCTGTGCAGGTCGGCAGCGGCTACACCTTC.

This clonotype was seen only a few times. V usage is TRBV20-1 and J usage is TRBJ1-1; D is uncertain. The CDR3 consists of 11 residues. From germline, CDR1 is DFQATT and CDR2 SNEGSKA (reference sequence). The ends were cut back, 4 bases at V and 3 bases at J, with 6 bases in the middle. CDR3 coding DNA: TGCAGTGCTAACAGTTACACTGAAGCTTTCTTT. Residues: CSANSYTEAFF.

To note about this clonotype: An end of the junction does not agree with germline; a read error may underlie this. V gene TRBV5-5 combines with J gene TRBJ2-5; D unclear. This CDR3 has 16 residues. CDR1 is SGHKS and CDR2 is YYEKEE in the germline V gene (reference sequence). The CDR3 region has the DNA TGTGCCTGCAGCTTGGCGGCTTTCAGGACCCAAGAGACCCAGTACTTC. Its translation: CACSLAAFRTQETQYF.

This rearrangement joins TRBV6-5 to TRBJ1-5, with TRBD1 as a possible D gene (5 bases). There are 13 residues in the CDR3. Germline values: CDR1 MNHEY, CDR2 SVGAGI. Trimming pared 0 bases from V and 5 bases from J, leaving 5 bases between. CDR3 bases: TGTGCCAGCAGTTACTCACAGGATCAGCCCCAGCATTTT. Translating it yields CASSYSQDQPQHF.

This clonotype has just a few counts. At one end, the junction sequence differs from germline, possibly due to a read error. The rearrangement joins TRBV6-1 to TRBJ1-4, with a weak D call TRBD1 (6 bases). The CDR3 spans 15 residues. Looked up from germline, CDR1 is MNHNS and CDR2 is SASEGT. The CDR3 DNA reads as TGTGCCAGCAGCCTGAGCAGGGGCGCTTATGAAGAACTGTTTTTT. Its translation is CASSLSRGAYEELFF.

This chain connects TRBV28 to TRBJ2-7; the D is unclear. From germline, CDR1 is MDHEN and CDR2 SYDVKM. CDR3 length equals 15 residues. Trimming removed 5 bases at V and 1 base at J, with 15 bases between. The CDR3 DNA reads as TGTGCCAGCAGTCGAGCTGGATACGTTTCCTACGAGCAGTACTTC. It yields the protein CASSRAGYVSYEQYF.

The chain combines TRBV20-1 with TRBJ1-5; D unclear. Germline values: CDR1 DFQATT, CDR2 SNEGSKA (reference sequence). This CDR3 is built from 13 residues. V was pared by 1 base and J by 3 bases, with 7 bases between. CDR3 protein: CSARVGFNQPQHF. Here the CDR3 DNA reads TGCAGTGCTAGAGTAGGGTTCAATCAGCCCCAGCATTTT.